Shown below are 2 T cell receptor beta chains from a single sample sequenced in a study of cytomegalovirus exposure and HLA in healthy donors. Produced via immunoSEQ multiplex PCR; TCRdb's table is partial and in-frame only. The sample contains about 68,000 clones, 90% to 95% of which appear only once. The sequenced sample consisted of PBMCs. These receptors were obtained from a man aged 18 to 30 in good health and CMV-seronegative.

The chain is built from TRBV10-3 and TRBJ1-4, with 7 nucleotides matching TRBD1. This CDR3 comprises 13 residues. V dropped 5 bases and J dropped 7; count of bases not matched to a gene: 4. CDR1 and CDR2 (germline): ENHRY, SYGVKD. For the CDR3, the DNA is TGTGCCATCAGTACAGGGGTTAGTGAAAAACTGTTTTTT. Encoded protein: CAISTGVSEKLFF.

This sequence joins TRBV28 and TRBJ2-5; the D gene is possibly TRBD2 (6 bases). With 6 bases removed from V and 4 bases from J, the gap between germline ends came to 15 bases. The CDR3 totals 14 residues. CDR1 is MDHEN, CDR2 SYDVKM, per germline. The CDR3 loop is CASSPGGSRETQYF. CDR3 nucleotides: TGTGCCAGCAGCCCCGGGGGTAGTAGAGAGACCCAGTACTTC.